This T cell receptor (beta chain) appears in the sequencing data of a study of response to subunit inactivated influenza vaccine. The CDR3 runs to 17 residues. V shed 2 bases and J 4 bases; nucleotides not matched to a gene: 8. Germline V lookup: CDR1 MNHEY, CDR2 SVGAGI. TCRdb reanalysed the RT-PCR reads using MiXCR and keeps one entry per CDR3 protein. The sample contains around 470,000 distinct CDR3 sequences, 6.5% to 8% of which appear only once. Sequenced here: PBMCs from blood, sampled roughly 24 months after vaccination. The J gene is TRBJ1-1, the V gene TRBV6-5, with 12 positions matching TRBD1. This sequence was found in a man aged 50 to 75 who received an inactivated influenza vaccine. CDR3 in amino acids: CASSYPPGTGGITEAFF. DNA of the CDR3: TGTGCCAGCAGTTACCCACCGGGGACAGGGGGCATCACTGAAGCTTTCTTT.